The clone carrying this TCR beta chain was found a few times. The V end lost 4 bases, the J end lost 0 bases, and 12 bases lay between the germline ends. Germline V gene data show CDR1 as SQVTM and CDR2 as ANQGSEA. This CDR3 has 14 amino acids. Stable Graves' hyperthyroidism meant no ophthalmopathy progression within 18 months. Newly diagnosed hyperthyroidism patients aged 18 to 65 years had disease lasting under 2 months. It was uncontrolled infection, other autoimmune disease, pregnancy or lactation that excluded patients. RNA transcripts served as the template for amplifying TCR beta CDR3 regions. RT-PCR in the first round (using the HTBI primer set) targeted the TCR CDR3. TCRdb recomputed calls from the multiplex PCR reads with MiXCR, one row per CDR3 protein. This sample has approximately 400,000 distinct CDR3 sequences, with about 16% found just once. These data originate in a study of T cells in Graves' hyperthyroidism and ophthalmopathy.

This clonotype was obtained from a woman aged 30 to 39 with Graves' hyperthyroidism. Sequenced: blood. J is TRBJ1-1 and V is TRBV29-1, with D maybe TRBD1 (5 bases). Here the CDR3 reads CSVGGGNMNTEAFF. CDR3 coding DNA: TGCAGCGTTGGTGGGGGTAACATGAACACTGAAGCTTTCTTT. The variable domain in full, completed from reference TRBV29-1 and TRBJ1-1, reads SAVISQKPSRDICQRGTSLTIQCQVDSQVTMMFWYRQQPGQSLTLIATANQGSEATYESGFVIDKFPISRPNLTFSTLTVSNMSPEDSSIYLCSVGGGNMNTEAFFGQGTRLTVV.